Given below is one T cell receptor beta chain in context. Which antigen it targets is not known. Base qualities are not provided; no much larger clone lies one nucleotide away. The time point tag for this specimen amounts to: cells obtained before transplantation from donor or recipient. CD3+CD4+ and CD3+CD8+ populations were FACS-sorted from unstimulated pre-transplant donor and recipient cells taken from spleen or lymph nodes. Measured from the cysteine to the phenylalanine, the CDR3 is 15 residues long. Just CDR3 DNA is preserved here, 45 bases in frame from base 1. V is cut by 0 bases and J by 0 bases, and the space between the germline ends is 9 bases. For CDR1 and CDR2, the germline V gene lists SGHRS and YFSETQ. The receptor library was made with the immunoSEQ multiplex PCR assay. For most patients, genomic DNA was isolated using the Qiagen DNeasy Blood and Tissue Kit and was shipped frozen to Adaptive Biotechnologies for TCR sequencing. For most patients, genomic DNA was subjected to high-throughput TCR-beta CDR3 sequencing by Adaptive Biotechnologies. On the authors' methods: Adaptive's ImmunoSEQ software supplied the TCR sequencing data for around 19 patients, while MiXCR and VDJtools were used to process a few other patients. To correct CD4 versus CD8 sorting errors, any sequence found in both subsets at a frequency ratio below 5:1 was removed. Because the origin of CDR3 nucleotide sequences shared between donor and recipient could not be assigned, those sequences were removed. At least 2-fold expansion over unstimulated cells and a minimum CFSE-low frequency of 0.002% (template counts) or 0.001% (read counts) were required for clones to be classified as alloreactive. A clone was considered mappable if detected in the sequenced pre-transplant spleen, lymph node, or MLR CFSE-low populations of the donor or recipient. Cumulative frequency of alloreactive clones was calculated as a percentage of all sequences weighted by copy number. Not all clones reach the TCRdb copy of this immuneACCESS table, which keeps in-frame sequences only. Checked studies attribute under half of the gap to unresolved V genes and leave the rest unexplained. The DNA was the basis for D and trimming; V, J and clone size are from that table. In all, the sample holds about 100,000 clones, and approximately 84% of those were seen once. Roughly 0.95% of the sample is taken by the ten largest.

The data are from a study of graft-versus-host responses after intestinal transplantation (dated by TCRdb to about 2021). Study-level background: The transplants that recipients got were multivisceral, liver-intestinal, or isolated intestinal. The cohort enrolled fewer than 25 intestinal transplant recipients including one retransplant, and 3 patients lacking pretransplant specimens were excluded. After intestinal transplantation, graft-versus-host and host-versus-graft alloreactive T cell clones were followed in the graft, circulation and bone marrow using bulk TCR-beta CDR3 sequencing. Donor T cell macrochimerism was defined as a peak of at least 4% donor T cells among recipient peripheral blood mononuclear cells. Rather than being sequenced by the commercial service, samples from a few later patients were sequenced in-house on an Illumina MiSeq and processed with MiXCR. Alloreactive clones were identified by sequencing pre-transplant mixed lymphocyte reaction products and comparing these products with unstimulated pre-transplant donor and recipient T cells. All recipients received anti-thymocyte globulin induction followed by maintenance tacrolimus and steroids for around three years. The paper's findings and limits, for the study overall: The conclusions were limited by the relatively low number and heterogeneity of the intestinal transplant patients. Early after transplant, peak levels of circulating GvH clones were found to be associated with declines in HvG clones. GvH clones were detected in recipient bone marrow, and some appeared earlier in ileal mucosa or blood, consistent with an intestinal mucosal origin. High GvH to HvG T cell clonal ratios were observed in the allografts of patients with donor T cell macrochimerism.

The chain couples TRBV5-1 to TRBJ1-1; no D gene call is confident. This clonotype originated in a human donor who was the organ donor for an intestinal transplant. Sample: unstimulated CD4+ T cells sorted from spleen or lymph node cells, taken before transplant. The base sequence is TGCGCCAGCAGCTTGGCGGCAGACTTGAACACTGAAGCTTTCTTT. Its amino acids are CASSLAADLNTEAFF.